One T cell receptor (beta chain) is described in this entry. The data were produced by immunoSEQ multiplex PCR, yet TCRdb's version contains in-frame clones alone and is incomplete. This sample has 20,000 or so clones, with about 50% found just once. J was trimmed by 3 bases and V by 0 bases; bases with no gene match: 3. The CDR3 is 15 residues long. In germline, CDR1 is SQVTM, CDR2 ANQGSEA. As for treatment: 15 Gy SBRT to primary tumor, nephrectomy 4 weeks later. The data originate from a study of radiation and T cells in renal cell carcinoma. The starting material was tumor tissue, obtained from a patient whose treatment included radiotherapy and nephrectomy. This sequence joins TRBV29-1 and TRBJ2-1; 9 bases align to TRBD1. This receptor was identified in a man over 45 with renal cell carcinoma. This CDR3 is CSVEDQGQGYNEQFF. The CDR3 nucleotides read TGCAGCGTTGAAGATCAGGGACAGGGCTACAATGAGCAGTTCTTC.